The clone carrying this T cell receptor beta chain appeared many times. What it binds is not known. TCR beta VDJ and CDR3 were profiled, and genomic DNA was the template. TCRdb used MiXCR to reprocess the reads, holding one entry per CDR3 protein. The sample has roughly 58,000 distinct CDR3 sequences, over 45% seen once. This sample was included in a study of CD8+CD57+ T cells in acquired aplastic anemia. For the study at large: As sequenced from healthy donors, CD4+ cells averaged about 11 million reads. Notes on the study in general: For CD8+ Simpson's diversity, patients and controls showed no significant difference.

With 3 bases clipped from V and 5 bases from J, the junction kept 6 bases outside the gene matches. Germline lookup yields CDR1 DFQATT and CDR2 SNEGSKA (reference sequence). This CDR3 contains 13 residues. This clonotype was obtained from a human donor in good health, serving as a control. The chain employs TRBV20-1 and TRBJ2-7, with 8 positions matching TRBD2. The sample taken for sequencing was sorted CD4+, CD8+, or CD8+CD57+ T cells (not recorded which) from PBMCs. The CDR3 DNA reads TGCAGTGCTAGTTTTACTAGCGGAAACGAGCAGTACTTC. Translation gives CSASFTSGNEQYF.